Below are 9 T cell receptor beta chains sequenced from a single sample in a study of shared clonotypes between healthy human individuals. Sequenced by immunoSEQ multiplex PCR; TCRdb stores in-frame clones only, minus some. The repertoire holds approximately 320,000 clones, around 72% seen once, with about 9.4% in the top ten. The sequenced material came from memory CD4+ T cells sorted from blood. Subset reported: CD45RA-negative fraction. Receptors originate from a man aged 25-45 years in good health.

The chain combines TRBV7-6 with TRBJ2-5; 9 bases are shared with TRBD2. In germline, CDR1 is SGHVS, CDR2 FNYEAQ. There are 14 residues in the CDR3. J lost 4 bases, V lost 5 bases, and 5 bases had no gene match. CDR3 DNA sequence: TGTGCCAGCAGCCTCTCAGCGGGAGGAGAGACCCAGTACTTC. Its translation: CASSLSAGGETQYF.

This chain connects TRBV29-1 to TRBJ2-7; D is unresolved. Germline assignment: CDR1 SQVTM and CDR2 ANQGSEA. The CDR3 consists of 13 residues. Trimming removed 4 bases at V and 2 bases at J, with 12 bases between. The CDR3 region has the DNA TGCAGCGTTGGCAGGCAGAGAGCCTACGAGCAGTACTTC. Its protein is CSVGRQRAYEQYF.

The gene calls are TRBV19 and TRBJ1-5; possible D gene TRBD1, 6 bases. Trimming removed 5 bases at V and 2 bases at J, with 10 bases between. The length of the CDR3 is 14 residues. Germline values: CDR1 LNHDA, CDR2 SQIVND (reference sequence). The CDR3 DNA follows: TGTGCCAGTAGTTGGGGGCTTGGCAATCAGCCCCAGCATTTT. Translating it yields CASSWGLGNQPQHF.

This clone was found many times. The chain combines TRBV29-1 with TRBJ2-1; 9 bases line up with TRBD1. There are 15 residues in the CDR3. CDR1 and CDR2 (germline): SQVTM, ANQGSEA. The V segment lost 3 bases and the J segment 8 bases; nucleotides outside the gene matches: 11. The CDR3 nucleotides are TGCAGCGTTGAGGGTGGGACAGGGTTCATCGATGAGCAGTTCTTC. This gives the protein CSVEGGTGFIDEQFF.

V and J are TRBV4-1 and TRBJ2-1; D is ambiguous. V lost 4 bases to trimming and J lost 2 bases, with 9 bases between them. The CDR3 runs 14 residues. Per the germline V gene, CDR1 is MGHRA and CDR2 is YSYEKL. The CDR3 is CASSPVGAYNEQFF. The CDR3 DNA sequence: TGCGCCAGCAGCCCCGTCGGAGCCTACAATGAGCAGTTCTTC.

V and J are TRBV25-1 and TRBJ1-1; the D is unclear. Germline CDR1 MGHDK, CDR2 SYGVNS. The CDR3 is 14 amino acids. V lost 5 bases and J 1 base, leaving 11 bases between the germline ends. The CDR3 here is CASSKTPGNTEAFF. For the CDR3, the DNA is TGTGCCAGCAGTAAGACCCCAGGGAACACTGAAGCTTTCTTT.

As DNA, the CDR3 is TGCGCCAGCAGCCAGTTACAGGGAACTAATGAAAAACTGTTTTTT. This gives the protein CASSQLQGTNEKLFF. This chain connects TRBV4-3 to TRBJ1-4; D is perhaps TRBD1 (6 bases). This CDR3 contains 15 residues. CDR1 is LGHNA, CDR2 YSLEER, per germline. V was shortened by 3 bases and J by 1 base, with 9 bases between the two germline ends.

The chain combines TRBV5-1 with TRBJ2-1, with TRBD1 identical over 7 bases. The CDR3 is 18 residues long. The V and J ends lost 0 bases and 1 base, in that order; junction bases with no gene match: 10. The germline V gene has CDR1 SGHRS and CDR2 YFSETQ. CDR3 in DNA: TGCGCCAGCAGCTTGGGGCCACCGGGACAGTCATCCTACAATGAGCAGTTCTTC. It codes for CASSLGPPGQSSYNEQFF.

This clone has just a few counts. This chain connects TRBV10-1 to TRBJ2-1; D may be TRBD1 (6 bases). CDR3 length equals 16 residues. Germline CDR1 and CDR2: WNHNN and SYGVQD (reference sequence). Trimming removed 3 bases at V and 4 bases at J, with 16 bases between. The CDR3 nucleotides are TGCGCCAGCAGTGACCCAGGGGAAGGAAGGTACAATGAGCAGTTCTTC. Protein sequence: CASSDPGEGRYNEQFF.